This T cell receptor beta chain originates from a study of sequential checkpoint blockade in melanoma. Study observations and caveats: PD-L1 staining and CD8+ counts, not mutational load, tracked tumor T-cell clonality.

This clone is medium-sized in the sample. Its antigen is still unknown. Assay used: immunoSEQ multiplex PCR; TCRdb lists only in-frame clones, some missing. The sample holds around 10,000 clones, approximately 25% seen once. Regarding treatment: randomized to nivolumab then ipilimumab (arm A) or the reverse (arm B). V shed 0 bases and J 2 bases; nucleotides not matched to a gene: 0. The CDR3 totals 15 residues. Germline V CDR1 and CDR2: SGDLS, YYNGEE. The rearrangement uses TRBV9 and TRBJ2-1; 9 bases fit TRBD2. This clonotype originated in a human donor with melanoma. Here the sequenced sample was tumor tissue (inferred from file names), taken from a patient given nivolumab and ipilimumab in sequence. The CDR3 bases are TGTGCCAGCAGCGTAGCTAGCGGGACCTACAATGAGCAGTTCTTC. It translates to CASSVASGTYNEQFF.